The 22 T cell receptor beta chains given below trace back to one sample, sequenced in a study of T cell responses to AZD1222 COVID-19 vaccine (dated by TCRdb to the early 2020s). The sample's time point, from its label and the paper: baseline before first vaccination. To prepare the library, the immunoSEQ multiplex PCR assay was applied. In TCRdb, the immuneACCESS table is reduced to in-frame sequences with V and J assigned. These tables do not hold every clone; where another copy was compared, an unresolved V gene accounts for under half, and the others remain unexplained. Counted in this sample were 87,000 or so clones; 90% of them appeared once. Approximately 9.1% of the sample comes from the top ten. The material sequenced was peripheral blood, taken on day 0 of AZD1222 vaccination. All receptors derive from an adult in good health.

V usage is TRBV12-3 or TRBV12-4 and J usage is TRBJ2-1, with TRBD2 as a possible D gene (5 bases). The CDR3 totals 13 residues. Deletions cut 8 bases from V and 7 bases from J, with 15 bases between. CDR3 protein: CASCNGILNEQFF. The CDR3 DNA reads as TGTGCCAGCTGCAACGGGATTCTAAATGAGCAGTTCTTC.

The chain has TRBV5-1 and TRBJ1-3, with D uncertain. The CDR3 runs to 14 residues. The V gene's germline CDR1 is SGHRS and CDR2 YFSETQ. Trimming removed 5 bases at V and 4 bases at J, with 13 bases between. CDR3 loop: CASRSGSSGNTIYF. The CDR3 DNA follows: TGCGCCAGCAGGAGCGGCTCTAGCGGAAACACCATATATTTT.

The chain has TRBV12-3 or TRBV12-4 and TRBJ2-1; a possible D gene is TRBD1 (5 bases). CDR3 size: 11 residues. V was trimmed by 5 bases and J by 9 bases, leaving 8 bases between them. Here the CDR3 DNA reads TGTGCCAGCAGTGACACAGGTGAGCAGTTCTTC. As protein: CASSDTGEQFF.

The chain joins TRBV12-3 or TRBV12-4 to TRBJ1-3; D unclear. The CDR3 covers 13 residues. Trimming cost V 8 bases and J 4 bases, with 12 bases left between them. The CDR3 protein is CASVRAGGNTIYF. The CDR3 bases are TGTGCCAGCGTACGAGCAGGCGGAAACACCATATATTTT.

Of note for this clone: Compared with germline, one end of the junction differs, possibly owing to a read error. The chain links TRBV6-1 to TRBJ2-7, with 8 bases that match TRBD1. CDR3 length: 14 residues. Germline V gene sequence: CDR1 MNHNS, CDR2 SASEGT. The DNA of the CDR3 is TGTGCCAGCAGAGAAGGGACAGGACCCTACGAGCAGTACTTC. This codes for CASREGTGPYEQYF.

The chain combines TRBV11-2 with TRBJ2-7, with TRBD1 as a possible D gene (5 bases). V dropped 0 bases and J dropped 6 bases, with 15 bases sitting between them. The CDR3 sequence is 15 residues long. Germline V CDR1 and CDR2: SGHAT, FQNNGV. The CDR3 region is CASSLEGRVIPEQYF. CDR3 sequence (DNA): TGTGCCAGCAGCTTAGAAGGCAGGGTTATCCCCGAGCAGTACTTC.

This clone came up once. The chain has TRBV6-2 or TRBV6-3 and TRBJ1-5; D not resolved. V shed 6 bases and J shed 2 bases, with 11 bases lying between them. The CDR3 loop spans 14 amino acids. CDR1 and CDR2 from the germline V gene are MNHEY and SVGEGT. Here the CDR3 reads CASSPNSGNQPQHF. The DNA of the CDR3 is TGTGCCAGCAGCCCGAACAGCGGCAATCAGCCCCAGCATTTT.

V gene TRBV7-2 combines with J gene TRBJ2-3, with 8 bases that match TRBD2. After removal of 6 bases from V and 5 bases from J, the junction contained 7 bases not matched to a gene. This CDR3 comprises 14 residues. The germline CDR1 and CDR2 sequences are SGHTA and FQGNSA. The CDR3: CASRFGGVGDTQYF. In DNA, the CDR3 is TGTGCCAGCAGGTTCGGGGGGGTTGGAGATACGCAGTATTTT.

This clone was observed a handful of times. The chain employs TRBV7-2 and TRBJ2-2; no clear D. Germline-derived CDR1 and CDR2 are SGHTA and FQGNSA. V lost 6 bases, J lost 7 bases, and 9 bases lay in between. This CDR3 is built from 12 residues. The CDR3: CASSPQNGELFF. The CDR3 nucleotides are TGTGCCAGCAGTCCGCAGAACGGGGAGCTGTTTTTT.

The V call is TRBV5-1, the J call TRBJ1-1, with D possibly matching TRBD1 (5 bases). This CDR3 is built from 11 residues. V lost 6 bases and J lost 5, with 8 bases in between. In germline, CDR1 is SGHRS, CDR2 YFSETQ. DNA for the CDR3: TGCGCCAGCACTGGGGGTACTGAAGCTTTCTTT. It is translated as CASTGGTEAFF. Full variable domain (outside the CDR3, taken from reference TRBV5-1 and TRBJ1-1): KAGVTQTPRYLIKTRGQQVTLSCSPISGHRSVSWYQQTPGQGLQFLFEYFSETQRNKGNFPGRFSGRQFSNSRSEMNVSTLELGDSALYLCASTGGTEAFFGQGTRLTVV.

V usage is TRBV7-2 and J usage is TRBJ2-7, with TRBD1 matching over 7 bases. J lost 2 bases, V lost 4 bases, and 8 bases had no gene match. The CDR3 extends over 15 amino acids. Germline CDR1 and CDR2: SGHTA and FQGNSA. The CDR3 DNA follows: TGTGCCAGCAGCTCGACAGGGAAACCAACCTACGAGCAGTACTTC. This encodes CASSSTGKPTYEQYF.

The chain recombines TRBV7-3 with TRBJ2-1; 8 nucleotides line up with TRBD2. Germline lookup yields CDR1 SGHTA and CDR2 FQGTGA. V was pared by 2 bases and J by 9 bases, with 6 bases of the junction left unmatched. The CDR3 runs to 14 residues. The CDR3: CASSLAGTSSEQFF. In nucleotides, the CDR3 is TGTGCCAGCAGCTTAGCCGGGACTAGTAGTGAGCAGTTCTTC. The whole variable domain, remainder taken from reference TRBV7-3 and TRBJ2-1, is GAGVSQTPSNKVTEKGKYVELRCDPISGHTALYWYRQSLGQGPEFLIYFQGTGAADDSGLPNDRFFAVRPEGSVSTLKIQRTERGDSAVYLCASSLAGTSSEQFFGPGTRLTVL.

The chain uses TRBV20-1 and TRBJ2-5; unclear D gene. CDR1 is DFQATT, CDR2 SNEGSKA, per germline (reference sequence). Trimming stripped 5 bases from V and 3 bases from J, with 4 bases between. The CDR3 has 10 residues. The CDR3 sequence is CSASKETQYF. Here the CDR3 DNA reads TGCAGTGCTTCGAAAGAGACCCAGTACTTC.

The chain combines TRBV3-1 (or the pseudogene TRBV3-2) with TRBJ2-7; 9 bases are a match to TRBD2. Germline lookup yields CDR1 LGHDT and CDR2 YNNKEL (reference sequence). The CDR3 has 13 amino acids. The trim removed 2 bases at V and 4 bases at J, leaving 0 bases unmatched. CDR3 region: CASSQLAGYEQYF. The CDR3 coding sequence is TGTGCCAGCAGCCAACTAGCGGGGTACGAGCAGTACTTC.

The CDR3 bases are TGTGCCAGCAGCTTAATAGGGATGAACACTGAAGCTTTCTTT. It yields the protein CASSLIGMNTEAFF. This sequence joins TRBV5-4 and TRBJ1-1; D uncertain. The germline V gene has CDR1 SGHNT and CDR2 YYREEE (reference sequence). This CDR3 region has 14 residues. V was shortened by 2 bases and J by 0 bases, with 8 bases between the two germline ends.

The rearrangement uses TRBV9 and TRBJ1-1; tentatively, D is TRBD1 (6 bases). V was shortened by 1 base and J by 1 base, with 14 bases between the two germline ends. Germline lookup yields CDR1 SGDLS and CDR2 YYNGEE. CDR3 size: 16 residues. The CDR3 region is CASSVLVRGGNTEAFF. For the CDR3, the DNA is TGTGCCAGCAGCGTATTAGTCAGGGGAGGGAACACTGAAGCTTTCTTT.

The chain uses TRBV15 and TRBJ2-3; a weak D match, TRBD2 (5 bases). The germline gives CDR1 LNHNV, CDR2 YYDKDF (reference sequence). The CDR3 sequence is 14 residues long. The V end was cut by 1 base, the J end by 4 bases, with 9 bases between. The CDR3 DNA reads TGTGCCACCAGCAGAGGAAAGGACTCAGATACGCAGTATTTT. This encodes CATSRGKDSDTQYF.

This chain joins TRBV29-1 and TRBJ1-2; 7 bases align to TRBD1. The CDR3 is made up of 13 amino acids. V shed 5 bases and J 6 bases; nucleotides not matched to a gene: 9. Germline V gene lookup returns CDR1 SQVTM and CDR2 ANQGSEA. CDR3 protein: CSVRSGTENGYTF. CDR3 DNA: TGCAGCGTTCGATCCGGGACAGAGAATGGCTACACCTTC.

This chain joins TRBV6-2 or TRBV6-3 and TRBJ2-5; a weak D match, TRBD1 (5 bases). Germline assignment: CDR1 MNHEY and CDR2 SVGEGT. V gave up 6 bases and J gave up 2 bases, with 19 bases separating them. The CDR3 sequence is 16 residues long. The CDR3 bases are TGTGCCAGCAGCATAGAGCAGGGATACCCTCAAGAGACCCAGTACTTC. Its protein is CASSIEQGYPQETQYF.

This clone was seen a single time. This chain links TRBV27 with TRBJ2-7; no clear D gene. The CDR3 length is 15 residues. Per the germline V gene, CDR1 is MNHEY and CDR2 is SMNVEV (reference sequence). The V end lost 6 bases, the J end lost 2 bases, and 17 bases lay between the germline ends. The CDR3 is CASRWLAGATYEQYF. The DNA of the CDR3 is TGTGCCAGCAGGTGGTTAGCAGGAGCTACCTACGAGCAGTACTTC.

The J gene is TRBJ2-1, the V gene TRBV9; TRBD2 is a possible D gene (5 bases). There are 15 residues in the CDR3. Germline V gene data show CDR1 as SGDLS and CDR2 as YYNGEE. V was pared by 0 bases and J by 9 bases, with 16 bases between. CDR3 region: CASSVDGRGVSEQFF. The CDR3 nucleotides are TGTGCCAGCAGCGTAGATGGCCGGGGTGTATCTGAGCAGTTCTTC.

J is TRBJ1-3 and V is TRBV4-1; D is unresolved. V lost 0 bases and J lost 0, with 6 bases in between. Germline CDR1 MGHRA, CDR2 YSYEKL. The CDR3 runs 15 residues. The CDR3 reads CASSQDRGSGNTIYF. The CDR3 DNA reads TGCGCCAGCAGCCAAGATCGGGGCTCTGGAAACACCATATATTTT.